The clone carrying this T cell receptor (beta chain) was seen a handful of times. What it binds is unknown. These data belong to a study of cytomegalovirus exposure and HLA in healthy donors. PCR used 60 Vbeta primers and 13 Jbeta primers. Profiled with immunoSEQ multiplex PCR; TCRdb holds only in-frame clones, not every one. The data hold over 85,000 clones, with approximately 79% observed a single time. Though nominally healthy at sampling, donors likely had unrecorded immune exposures. Study results and limitations: A reported reduction in N-insertions relative to the roughly 700-donor mean was seen in an Asian-associated ancestry cluster in a later analysis.

V was clipped by 5 bases and J by 4 bases, with 11 bases between them. This CDR3 has 13 amino acids. In germline, CDR1 is LNHDA, CDR2 SQIVND (reference sequence). The sequenced material came from PBMCs. This chain links TRBV19 with TRBJ1-1; D is unclear. The clonotype was recovered from a man aged 25-45 years in good health and CMV-seropositive. The CDR3 nucleotides read TGTGCCAGTAGTTATGGAGGTGTCACTGAAGCTTTCTTT. It is translated as CASSYGGVTEAFF.